These 16 T cell receptor beta chains came from one sample sequenced in a study of T-cell memory formation after mild COVID-19. TCRdb recomputed calls from the 5' RACE reads with MiXCR, one row per CDR3 protein. The profile shows about 420,000 distinct CDR3 sequences, less than 25% of them singletons. Specimen: PBMCs or a T cell subset sorted from them (not recorded which). All receptors come from an adult woman who had mild COVID-19 (a few samples of this study predate the infection). Cell type and time point are not known.

The chain combines TRBV6-2 or TRBV6-3 with TRBJ2-7; 7 positions agree with TRBD2. The junction had 2 bases not matched to a gene; V was cut back by 1 base and J by 5 bases. Per germline, CDR1 MNHEY and CDR2 SVGEGT. The CDR3 is 13 amino acids. The CDR3 loop reads CASSYWTSDEQYF. The CDR3, as DNA: TGTGCCAGCAGTTACTGGACTAGTGACGAGCAGTACTTC.

In this sample, this clonotype turned up a few times. The chain has TRBV12-3 or TRBV12-4 and TRBJ2-7; a possible D gene is TRBD2 (6 bases). Trimming removed 11 bases at V and 2 bases at J, with 22 bases between. The length of the CDR3 is 15 residues. The CDR3 DNA reads TGTGCCTCGTCGATCGGGACTCTACGGGCCTACGAGCAGTACTTC. Translation gives CASSIGTLRAYEQYF.

There are a few counts of this clonotype. The chain has TRBV27 and TRBJ2-5; 14 bases map to TRBD2. The CDR3 sequence is 16 residues long. Losses at the gene ends were 5 bases for V and 5 bases for J; bases not matched to a gene: 7. The germline V gene has CDR1 MNHEY and CDR2 SMNVEV (reference sequence). CDR3 coding DNA: TGTGCCAGCAGTCATGGGACTAGCGGGAGTTCGGAGACCCAGTACTTC. This translates into CASSHGTSGSSETQYF.

This clonotype has a single count. J is TRBJ2-2 and V is TRBV20-1, with D maybe TRBD1 (5 bases). This CDR3 has 13 amino acids. The V gene's germline CDR1 is DFQATT and CDR2 SNEGSKA (reference sequence). V gave up 3 bases and J gave up 7 bases, with 12 bases separating them. CDR3 loop: CSARTDRLGELFF. DNA of the CDR3: TGCAGTGCTAGGACAGATCGGCTCGGGGAGCTGTTTTTT.

V is TRBV24-1 and J is TRBJ1-2; TRBD1 matches at 7 bases. CDR3 size: 15 residues. Germline values: CDR1 KGHDR, CDR2 SFDVKD. Unmatched junction bases numbered 8, after V lost 2 bases and J lost 6 bases. The CDR3 reads CATSDWTGSNNGYTF. The CDR3 DNA reads TGTGCCACCAGTGATTGGACAGGTTCCAATAATGGCTACACCTTC.

This clonotype has just a few counts. V and J are TRBV20-1 and TRBJ2-7, with unresolved D. V lost 1 base to trimming and J lost 0 bases, with 4 bases between them. The germline gives CDR1 DFQATT, CDR2 SNEGSKA (reference sequence). The CDR3 covers 12 residues. The CDR3 DNA sequence: TGCAGTGCTAGAGGCACCTCCTACGAGCAGTACTTC. It is translated as CSARGTSYEQYF.

This clonotype was picked up a small number of times. This rearrangement joins TRBV7-9 to TRBJ2-3; D is ambiguous. Germline lookup yields CDR1 SEHNR and CDR2 FQNEAQ (reference sequence). There are 12 residues in the CDR3. Trimming cost V 5 bases and J 7 bases, with 10 bases left between them. The CDR3 protein is CASSPLGNTQYF. The CDR3 DNA reads TGTGCCAGCAGCCCGTTGGGGAATACGCAGTATTTT.

This clonotype was recorded at least ten times. J is TRBJ1-5 and V is TRBV4-2; maybe TRBD1 (6 bases). This CDR3 has 16 amino acids. CDR1 and CDR2 (germline): LGHNA, YNFKEQ. Deletions cut 3 bases from V and 1 base from J, with 13 bases between. CDR3 region: CASSQAPQGSNQPQHF. Written as DNA, the CDR3 is TGTGCCAGCAGCCAGGCCCCACAGGGAAGCAATCAGCCCCAGCATTTT.

The chain recombines TRBV7-2 with TRBJ1-1; TRBD1 matches at 9 bases. Trimming cost V 5 bases and J 4 bases; bases outside gene matches: 8. Germline-derived CDR1 and CDR2 are SGHTA and FQGNSA. The CDR3 runs to 15 residues. As DNA, the CDR3 is TGTGCCAGCAGCCCACAGACAGGGGGGAGCACTGAAGCTTTCTTT. Translated: CASSPQTGGSTEAFF.

This chain connects TRBV12-3 or TRBV12-4 to TRBJ2-7; D may be TRBD2 (6 bases). The CDR3 totals 14 residues. V was pared by 1 base and J by 5 bases, with 12 bases between. The CDR3 reads CASSLGQGGDEQYF. The CDR3 region has the DNA TGTGCCAGCAGTTTAGGGCAGGGAGGAGACGAGCAGTACTTC.

The chain joins TRBV7-9 to TRBJ2-7; TRBD1 aligns across 7 bases. Per germline, CDR1 SEHNR and CDR2 FQNEAQ (reference sequence). The CDR3 length is 14 residues. Unmatched junction bases numbered 7, after V lost 3 bases and J lost 5 bases. CDR3 loop: CASSLTGKLDEQYF. CDR3 sequence (DNA): TGTGCCAGCAGCTTGACAGGGAAGCTGGACGAGCAGTACTTC. Combining the CDR3 with reference TRBV7-9 and TRBJ2-7 gives the whole variable domain DTGVSQNPRHKITKRGQNVTFRCDPISEHNRLYWYRQTLGQGPEFLTYFQNEAQLEKSRLLSDRFSAERPKGSFSTLEIQRTEQGDSAMYLCASSLTGKLDEQYFGPGTRLTVT.

CDR3 coding DNA: TGTGCCAGCAGCTTAGATCTTGCGGGAGGGTACAATGAGCAGTTCTTC. Its translation is CASSLDLAGGYNEQFF. The V call is TRBV11-2, the J call TRBJ2-1; 9 nucleotides align to TRBD2. Germline trimming cut 0 bases from V and 4 bases from J; bases unmatched to any gene: 4. The CDR3 loop spans 16 amino acids. The germline V gene encodes CDR1 SGHAT and CDR2 FQNNGV.

This clonotype was detected only a few times. V and J are TRBV7-9 and TRBJ2-3; D is perhaps TRBD2 (6 bases). CDR1 and CDR2 (germline): SEHNR, FQNEAQ (reference sequence). The CDR3 totals 15 residues. V was shortened by 5 bases and J by 0 bases, with 12 bases between the two germline ends. The CDR3 is CASSLSGPSTDTQYF. Written as DNA, the CDR3 is TGTGCCAGCAGCCTTAGCGGTCCTAGCACAGATACGCAGTATTTT.

This clonotype has ten or more counts. This sequence joins TRBV5-1 and TRBJ2-3, with 7 bases identical to TRBD2. Germline CDR1 reads SGHRS; CDR2 reads YFSETQ. Unmatched junction bases numbered 7, after V lost 4 bases and J lost 2 bases. The CDR3 loop spans 15 amino acids. The CDR3 DNA reads TGCGCCAGCAGCCCCCTGGGGGGGGACACAGATACGCAGTATTTT. It translates to CASSPLGGDTDTQYF.

This clonotype has just a few counts. The chain joins TRBV4-3 to TRBJ2-7; 7 bases map to TRBD1. This CDR3 has 14 amino acids. V lost 4 bases and J lost 1; bases outside the gene matches: 4. Germline V gene sequence: CDR1 LGHNA, CDR2 YSLEER. The CDR3 is CASSPGQRSYEQYF. CDR3 sequence (DNA): TGCGCCAGCAGCCCGGGACAGAGATCCTACGAGCAGTACTTC.

The rearrangement links TRBV5-6 to TRBJ1-1; D gene unclear. Germline V gives CDR1 SGHDT, CDR2 YYEEEE. The CDR3 totals 15 residues. V lost 1 base, J lost 0 bases, and 10 bases lay in between. Written as DNA, the CDR3 is TGTGCCAGCAGCTTGCAATCGTTCATGAACACTGAAGCTTTCTTT. It is translated as CASSLQSFMNTEAFF.